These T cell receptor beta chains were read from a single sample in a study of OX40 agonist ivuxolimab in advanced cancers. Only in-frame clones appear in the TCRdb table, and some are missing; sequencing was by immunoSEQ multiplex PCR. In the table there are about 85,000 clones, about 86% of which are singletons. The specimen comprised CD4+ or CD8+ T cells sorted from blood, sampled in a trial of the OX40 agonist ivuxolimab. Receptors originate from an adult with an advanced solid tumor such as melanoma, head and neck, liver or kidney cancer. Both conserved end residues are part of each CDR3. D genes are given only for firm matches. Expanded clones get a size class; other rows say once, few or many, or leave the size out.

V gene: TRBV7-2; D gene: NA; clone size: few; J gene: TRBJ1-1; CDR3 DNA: TGTGCCAGCAGCTCCCGGGGCCTCTCGACTGAAGCTTTCTTT; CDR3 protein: CASSSRGLSTEAFF
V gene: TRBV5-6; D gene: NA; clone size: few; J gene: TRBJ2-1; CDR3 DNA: TGTGCCAGCAGCTTGTTGGCAGCAGGTGGAGGGTCCTACAATGAGCAGTTCTTC; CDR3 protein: CASSLLAAGGGSYNEQFF
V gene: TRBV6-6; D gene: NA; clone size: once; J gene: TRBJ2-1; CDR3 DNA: TGTGCCAGCAGTTACCAACATGGGGGCGAGCAGTTCTTC; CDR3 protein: CASSYQHGGEQFF
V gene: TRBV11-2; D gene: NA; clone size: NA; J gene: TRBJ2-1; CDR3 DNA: TGTGCCAGCAGCTCCGGGAACTACAATGAGCAGTTCTTC; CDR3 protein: CASSSGNYNEQFF
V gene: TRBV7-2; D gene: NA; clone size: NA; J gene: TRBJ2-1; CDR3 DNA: TGTGCCAGCAGCTTAGGGACAGTCTACAATGAGCAGTTCTTC; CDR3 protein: CASSLGTVYNEQFF
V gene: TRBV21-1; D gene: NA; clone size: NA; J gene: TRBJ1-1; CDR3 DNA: TGTGCCAGCAGCCCATATCGCAAGACTGAAGCTTTCTTT; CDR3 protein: CASSPYRKTEAFF
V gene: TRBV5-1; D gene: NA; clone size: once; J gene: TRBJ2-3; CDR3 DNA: TGCGCCAGCAGCTTGGCCGGGGTGGTCACAGATACGCAGTATTTT; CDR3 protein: CASSLAGVVTDTQYF
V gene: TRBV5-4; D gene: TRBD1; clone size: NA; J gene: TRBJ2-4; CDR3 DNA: TGTGCCAGCAGCCCCGGACAGGGGTCCAAAAACATTCAGTACTTC; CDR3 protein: CASSPGQGSKNIQYF
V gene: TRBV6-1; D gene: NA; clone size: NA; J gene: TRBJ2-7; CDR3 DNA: TGTGCCAGCAGTCCCCGGGACCGGGGGTACGAGCAGTACTTC; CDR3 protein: CASSPRDRGYEQYF
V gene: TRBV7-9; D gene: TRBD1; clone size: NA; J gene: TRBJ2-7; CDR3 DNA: TGTGCCAGCAGCCCCCGACAGGGCTACGAGCAGTACTTC; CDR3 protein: CASSPRQGYEQYF
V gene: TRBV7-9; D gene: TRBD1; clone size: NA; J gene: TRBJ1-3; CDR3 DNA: TGTGCCAGCAGCCAAGCAGGGGGAAGCTCTGGAAACACCATATATTTT; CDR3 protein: CASSQAGGSSGNTIYF
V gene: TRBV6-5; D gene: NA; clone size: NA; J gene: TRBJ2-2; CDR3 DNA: TGTGCCAGCAGTTCCCCGGCAGGGGCGGGCACCGGGGAGCTGTTTTTT; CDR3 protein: CASSSPAGAGTGELFF
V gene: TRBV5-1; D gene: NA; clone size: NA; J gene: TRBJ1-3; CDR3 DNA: TGCGCCAGCAGCCCCCTCCCTGGAAACACCATATATTTT; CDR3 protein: CASSPLPGNTIYF
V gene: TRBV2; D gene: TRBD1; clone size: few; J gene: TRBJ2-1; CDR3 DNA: TGTGCCACCGGGACAGGGTTCAACAATGAGCAGTTCTTC; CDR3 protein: CATGTGFNNEQFF
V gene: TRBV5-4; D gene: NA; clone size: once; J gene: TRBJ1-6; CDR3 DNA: TGTGCCAGCAGCTTTAGAATTAGCTCCTATAATTCACCCCTCCACTTT; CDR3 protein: CASSFRISSYNSPLHF
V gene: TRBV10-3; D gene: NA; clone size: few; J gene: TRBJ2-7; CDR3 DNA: TGTGCCATCAGACGGGGTTACGAGCAGTACTTC; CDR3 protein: CAIRRGYEQYF
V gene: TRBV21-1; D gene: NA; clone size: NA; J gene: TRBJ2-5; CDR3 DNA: TGTGCCAGCAGCAAAGCGACGACAGAGACCCAGTACTTC; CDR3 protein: CASSKATTETQYF
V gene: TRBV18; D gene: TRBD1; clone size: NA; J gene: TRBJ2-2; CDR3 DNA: TGTGCCAGCTCACCACCGCGATTACCGGGACAGGGAGCCGTGGCTAACACCGGGGAGCTGTTTTTT; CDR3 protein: CASSPPRLPGQGAVANTGELFF
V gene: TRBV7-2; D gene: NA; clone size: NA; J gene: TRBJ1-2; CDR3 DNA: TGTGCCAGCAGCTTAGGTGTCAGGGCGTCTGGCTACACCTTC; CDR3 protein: CASSLGVRASGYTF
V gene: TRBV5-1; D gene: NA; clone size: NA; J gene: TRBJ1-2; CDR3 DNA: TGCGCCAGCAGCTTAGCGGACGGAACCTATGGCTACACCTTC; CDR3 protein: CASSLADGTYGYTF
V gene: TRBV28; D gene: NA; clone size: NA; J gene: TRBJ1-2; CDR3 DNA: TGTGCCAGCAGTTTCCAGAACTATGGCTACACCTTC; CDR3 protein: CASSFQNYGYTF
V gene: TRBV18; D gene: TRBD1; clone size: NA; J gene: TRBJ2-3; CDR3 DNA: TGTGCCAGCTCACCGGGACAGGGGTTTGCAGATACGCAGTATTTT; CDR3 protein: CASSPGQGFADTQYF
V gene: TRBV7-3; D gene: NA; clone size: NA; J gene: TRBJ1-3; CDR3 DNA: TGTGCCAGCAGCTCAACAGGCTCTGGAAACACCATATATTTT; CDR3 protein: CASSSTGSGNTIYF
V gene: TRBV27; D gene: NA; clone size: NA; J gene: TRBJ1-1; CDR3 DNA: TGTGCCAGCAGTTTTGGAGGGGGGGTCCCTGAAGCTTTCTTT; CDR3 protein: CASSFGGGVPEAFF
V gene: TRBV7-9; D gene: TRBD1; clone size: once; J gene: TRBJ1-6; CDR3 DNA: TGTGCCAGCAGCCCGGGGGCAGGGGGCAGAAATTCACCCCTCCACTTT; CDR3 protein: CASSPGAGGRNSPLHF
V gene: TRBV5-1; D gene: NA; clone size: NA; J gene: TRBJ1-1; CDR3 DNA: TGCGCCAGCAGCGCCCAGGGCGGGGAGGCTGAAGCTTTCTTT; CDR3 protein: CASSAQGGEAEAFF
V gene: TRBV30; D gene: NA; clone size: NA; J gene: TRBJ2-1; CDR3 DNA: TGTGCCTGGAGTAAAGGGACCTACAATGAGCAGTTCTTC; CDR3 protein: CAWSKGTYNEQFF
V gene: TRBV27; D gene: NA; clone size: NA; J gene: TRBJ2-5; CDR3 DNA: TGTGCCAGCAGTCCGCCCGGGACGGCGAAGACCCAGTACTTC; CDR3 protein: CASSPPGTAKTQYF